These T cell receptor beta chains were read from a single sample in a study of T-cell reconstitution after alpha-beta-depleted transplantation in children. In TCRdb, the PCR reads were re-called with MiXCR into one record per CDR3 protein. The sample has under 4,500 distinct CDR3 sequences, 19% seen once. Specimen: PBMCs, mostly from graft donor cells, collected 180 days after TCRalphabeta/CD19-depleted stem cell transplant. The receptors stem from a male patient between 2 and 9 years old who had a stem cell transplant for acute lymphoblastic leukemia, so the T cells may come from the graft donor. Each CDR3 is given with its conserved first and last residue. The D gene is left open where the match is weak. A clone size is listed for some rows: how often the clone was seen (once, few, many), or a class if it is expanded.

j_gene	v_gene	abundance	d_gene	CDR3aa	CDR3nt
TRBJ1-5	TRBV27	many	TRBD1	CASADREFQPQHF	TGTGCCAGCGCAGACAGGGAATTTCAGCCCCAGCATTTT
TRBJ2-1	TRBV6-5	many	TRBD2	CASSYLLGLAGNEQFF	TGTGCCAGCAGTTACCTACTAGGACTAGCGGGCAATGAGCAGTTCTTC
TRBJ2-2	TRBV7-9	many	.	CASKPGRDTGELFF	TGTGCCAGTAAACCGGGACGGGACACCGGGGAGCTGTTTTTT
TRBJ2-1	TRBV29-1	.	TRBD2	CSADGTSGSSYNEQFF	TGCAGCGCTGACGGGACTAGCGGGAGCTCCTACAATGAGCAGTTCTTC
TRBJ1-2	TRBV24-1	many	TRBD1	CATSVQGAAGYTF	TGTGCCACCAGTGTTCAGGGGGCGGCTGGCTACACCTTC
TRBJ2-3	TRBV5-1	many	TRBD2	CASSEGLAGDTQYF	TGCGCCAGCAGCGAGGGACTAGCAGGGGATACGCAGTATTTT
TRBJ1-1	TRBV7-9	.	TRBD1	CASSLGNRGTEAFF	TGTGCCAGCAGCTTAGGGAACAGGGGCACTGAAGCTTTCTTT
TRBJ2-7	TRBV7-9	many	TRBD1	CASRMDSGQGSEQYF	TGTGCCAGCAGAATGGATTCGGGACAGGGAAGCGAGCAGTACTTC
TRBJ1-2	TRBV7-9	many	.	CASSFKIDGYTF	TGTGCCAGCAGCTTTAAGATTGATGGCTACACCTTC
TRBJ1-5	TRBV7-9	many	.	CASSPVDSNQPQHF	TGTGCCAGCAGCCCCGTCGATAGCAATCAGCCCCAGCATTTT
TRBJ2-7	TRBV11-1	.	TRBD2	CASSLVGGSGDSPYEQYF	TGTGCCAGCAGCTTAGTTGGCGGGAGTGGGGACTCACCCTACGAGCAGTACTTC
TRBJ2-2	TRBV9	many	TRBD1	CASSVSGGVGTGELFF	TGTGCCAGCAGCGTATCAGGGGGAGTCGGCACCGGGGAGCTGTTTTTT
TRBJ1-5	TRBV12-3/TRBV12-4	many	.	CASSEGRINQPQHF	TGTGCCAGCAGTGAGGGGCGGATCAATCAGCCCCAGCATTTT
TRBJ2-7	TRBV20-1	medium-sized	.	CSASRNSYEQYF	TGCAGTGCTAGTCGGAATTCCTACGAGCAGTACTTC
TRBJ2-2	TRBV7-2	.	.	CASGPGLVGGELFF	TGTGCCAGCGGCCCAGGGCTCGTCGGCGGGGAGCTGTTTTTT
TRBJ1-1	TRBV28	medium-sized	.	CASRVSTGSTEAFF	TGTGCCAGCAGGGTATCGACAGGCTCCACTGAAGCTTTCTTT
TRBJ1-2	TRBV10-1	many	TRBD1	CASLFIRDSPNYGYTF	TGCGCCAGCCTCTTCATTAGGGACAGCCCAAACTATGGCTACACCTTC
TRBJ2-2	TRBV19	many	TRBD1	CASSDRGAGELFF	TGTGCCAGTAGTGACAGGGGTGCCGGGGAGCTGTTTTTT
TRBJ1-2	TRBV7-9	many	TRBD1	CASSSLGTDYGYTF	TGTGCCAGCAGCTCGCTAGGGACAGACTATGGCTACACCTTC
TRBJ2-7	TRBV5-1	medium-sized	TRBD2	CASSRGLAGVGYEQYF	TGCGCCAGCAGCAGGGGACTAGCGGGAGTCGGTTACGAGCAGTACTTC
TRBJ2-1	TRBV7-8	many	TRBD2	CASSLRGLAFYNEQFF	TGTGCCAGCAGCTTGAGGGGACTAGCCTTCTACAATGAGCAGTTCTTC
TRBJ1-6	TRBV5-1	many	.	CASSLAIGSNSPLHF	TGCGCCAGCAGCTTGGCCATAGGCAGCAATTCACCCCTCCACTTT
TRBJ2-1	TRBV5-1	few	.	CASSLFGSRRGPLGEQFF	TGCGCCAGCAGCTTATTTGGTAGCCGGAGGGGGCCATTAGGTGAGCAGTTCTTC
TRBJ2-5	TRBV3-1	medium-sized	TRBD2	CASSPGLGSWETQYF	TGTGCCAGCAGCCCCGGACTAGGTTCATGGGAGACCCAGTACTTC
TRBJ1-4	TRBV15	.	.	CATASTTTNEKPFF	TGTGCCACCGCCTCGACAACAACTAACGAAAAACCGTTTTTT
TRBJ1-1	TRBV20-1	many	.	CSALNPGTTEAFF	TGCAGTGCCTTAAATCCAGGGACCACTGAAGCTTTCTTT
TRBJ2-1	TRBV12-3/TRBV12-4	large	TRBD2	CASTGLAGIYNEQFF	TGTGCCAGCACGGGACTAGCGGGAATCTACAATGAGCAGTTCTTC
TRBJ2-7	TRBV3-1	medium-sized	TRBD2	CASSQDLAGPREQYF	TGTGCCAGCAGCCAAGATCTAGCGGGGCCTCGCGAGCAGTACTTC
TRBJ2-2	TRBV4-3	.	.	CASSKQENTGELFF	TGCGCCAGCAGTAAACAGGAGAACACCGGGGAGCTGTTTTTT
TRBJ2-3	TRBV24-1	many	TRBD1	CATSDNRGFRTDTQYF	TGTGCCACCAGTGACAACAGGGGATTTAGAACAGATACGCAGTATTTT
TRBJ2-7	TRBV7-3	.	.	CASIPGGQGLYEQYF	TGTGCCAGCATCCCCGGGGGTCAGGGGCTCTACGAGCAGTACTTC
TRBJ2-6	TRBV11-2	many	.	CASSLIISGANVLTF	TGTGCCAGCAGCTTAATAATCTCTGGGGCCAACGTCCTGACTTTC
TRBJ2-1	TRBV11-3	few	TRBD2	CASSLGVAGPLNEQFF	TGTGCCAGCAGCTTAGGTGTAGCGGGACCTCTCAATGAGCAGTTCTTC
TRBJ2-1	TRBV7-2	many	TRBD2	CASSSTSGSYNEQFF	TGTGCCAGCAGCTCTACTAGCGGGAGCTACAATGAGCAGTTCTTC
TRBJ2-7	TRBV7-2	many	.	CASSLVRAAYEQYF	TGTGCCAGCAGCTTAGTCCGGGCCGCCTACGAGCAGTACTTC
TRBJ2-7	TRBV11-2	many	.	CASSSGPFEQYF	TGTGCCAGCAGCTCAGGCCCCTTTGAGCAGTACTTC